The clone carrying this T cell receptor (beta chain) is termed medium-sized. Its antigen is still unknown. The sample belongs to a study of tumor-infiltrating lymphocytes in localized non-small cell lung cancer. Across the study: Some samples were collected after neoadjuvant chemotherapy; smokers, never-smokers and several histologies were included. The study's findings and limits: Recurrence-free survival showed no association with tumor T-cell fraction. No T-cell fraction difference was seen between IM1 and IM2 tumors. Each assay used a separate piece of the same tissue.

CDR1 DFQATT and CDR2 SNEGSKA come from the germline V gene (reference sequence). The CDR3 is 11 residues long. Sequencing used immunoSEQ multiplex PCR; TCRdb keeps in-frame clones, though not all of them. The sample shows some 7,100 clones, about 57% of them seen only once. The chain joins TRBV20-1 to TRBJ2-3; the D gene is possibly TRBD1 (6 bases). What was sequenced was lung tumor tissue. The TCR originated in a human donor with non-small cell lung cancer. In DNA form, the CDR3 reads TGCAGGGCAGGGGATGCAGATACGCAGTATTTT. Its translation is CRAGDADTQYF.